Shown below are 24 T cell receptor beta chains from a single sample sequenced in a study of blood T cell repertoires in COVID-19. Method: immunoSEQ multiplex PCR; TCRdb's copy keeps in-frame clones and lacks some. The repertoire holds about 41,000 clones, with 70% to 90% as singletons. The sequencing input was peripheral blood. The source of these receptors is a man between 60 and 75 years old with acute or convalescent COVID-19.

V and J are TRBV6-5 and TRBJ1-2; D is perhaps TRBD1 (6 bases). V was cut by 2 bases and J by 8 bases, with 12 bases left in between. CDR1 is MNHEY and CDR2 is SVGAGI in the germline V gene. The length of the CDR3 is 13 residues. The CDR3 protein is CASSYGGAGGYTF. The DNA for the CDR3 is TGTGCCAGCAGTTACGGGGGGGCTGGCGGCTACACCTTC.

This chain links TRBV7-6 with TRBJ2-2; D gene unclear. Trimming stripped 3 bases from V and 1 base from J, with 6 bases between. The germline gives CDR1 SGHVS, CDR2 FNYEAQ. This CDR3 comprises 14 residues. In DNA, the CDR3 is TGTGCCAGCAGCTTCCAGGAGAACACCGGGGAGCTGTTTTTT. Amino acids: CASSFQENTGELFF. The full variable domain, rest sourced from reference TRBV7-6 and TRBJ2-2, is GAGVSQSPRYKVTKRGQDVALRCDPISGHVSLYWYRQALGQGPEFLTYFNYEAQQDKSGLPNDRFSAERPEGSISTLTIQRTEQRDSAMYRCASSFQENTGELFFGEGSRLTVL.

This sequence joins TRBV6-2 or TRBV6-3 and TRBJ1-1; weak D call: TRBD1 (5 bases). Trimming removed 0 bases at V and 1 base at J, with 12 bases between. Germline CDR1 reads MNHEY; CDR2 reads SVGEGT. This CDR3 contains 16 residues. CDR3 loop: CASSYSYRQGNTEAFF. The CDR3 nucleotides are TGTGCCAGCAGTTACTCCTACCGGCAGGGGAACACTGAAGCTTTCTTT.

This clone came up a few times. This rearrangement joins TRBV23-1 to TRBJ2-2, with D unclear. TRBV23-1 is identified as an open reading frame with a role that is uncertain. Trimming pared 9 bases from V and 7 bases from J, leaving 15 bases between. The CDR3 loop spans 13 amino acids. CDR3 region: CASTKLVLGELFF. In DNA form, the CDR3 reads TGCGCCAGTACGAAGCTCGTCCTCGGGGAGCTGTTTTTT.

CDR3 DNA sequence: TGTGCCAGCTCACCACCGTCGGGGAATCAGGGGACTGAAGCTTTCTTT. As protein: CASSPPSGNQGTEAFF. This chain connects TRBV18 to TRBJ1-1; D may be TRBD1 (6 bases). In germline, CDR1 is KGHSH, CDR2 LQKENI. The ends were cut back, 0 bases at V and 5 bases at J, with 16 bases in the middle. This CDR3 spans 16 amino acids.

This chain connects TRBV2 to TRBJ2-2, with D perhaps TRBD2 (6 bases). The germline V and J ends were trimmed by 10 bases and 4 bases, with 13 bases remaining between them. The CDR3 contains 13 residues. Germline V CDR1 and CDR2: SNHLY, FYNNEI. CDR3 sequence reads: CAIPGRSTGELFF. Written as DNA, the CDR3 is TGTGCCATACCCGGGAGATCCACCGGGGAGCTGTTTTTT. The full variable domain, completed using reference TRBV2 and TRBJ2-2, is EPEVTQTPSHQVTQMGQEVILRCVPISNHLYFYWYRQILGQKVEFLVSFYNNEISEKSEIFDDQFSVERPDGSNFTLKIRSTKLEDSAMYFCAIPGRSTGELFFGEGSRLTVL.

The sample holds one count of this clone. The chain links TRBV28 to TRBJ1-1; 7 nucleotides match TRBD1. The CDR3 covers 16 residues. The ends lost 6 bases at V and 1 base at J; junction bases unmatched: 11. Germline V gene lookup returns CDR1 MDHEN and CDR2 SYDVKM. The CDR3 reads CASRRYRGGGNTEAFF. CDR3 coding DNA: TGTGCCAGCAGAAGATACAGGGGAGGAGGGAACACTGAAGCTTTCTTT.

This chain joins TRBV23-1 and TRBJ1-2; 10 nucleotides agree with TRBD1. TRBV23-1 qualifies as an ORF whose function is uncertain. V shed 6 bases, J shed 4 bases, and the junction held 14 bases outside the gene matches. The CDR3 has 17 amino acids. The CDR3 nucleotides read TGCGCCAGCAGATCAGGGCGGGGACAGGGGTGGGTCTATGGCTACACCTTC. Translating gives CASRSGRGQGWVYGYTF.

J is TRBJ1-2 and V is TRBV19; D remains unclear. Germline values: CDR1 LNHDA, CDR2 SQIVND (reference sequence). Trimming left V 7 bases short and J 2 bases short, with 23 bases between. The CDR3 runs 17 residues. CDR3 in amino acids: CASTAIPLAGGNYGYTF. CDR3 DNA sequence: TGTGCCAGTACTGCGATCCCCCTGGCAGGTGGGAACTATGGCTACACCTTC. Supplemented by reference TRBV19 and TRBJ1-2, the full variable domain reads DGGITQSPKYLFRKEGQNVTLSCEQNLNHDAMYWYRQDPGQGLRLIYYSQIVNDFQKGDIAEGYSVSREKKESFPLTVTSAQKNPTAFYLCASTAIPLAGGNYGYTFGSGTRLTVV.

This sequence joins TRBV6-5 and TRBJ1-2; no reliable D call. This CDR3 comprises 14 residues. The germline V gene encodes CDR1 MNHEY and CDR2 SVGAGI. Trimming left V 6 bases short and J 0 bases short, with 11 bases between. The DNA for the CDR3 is TGTGCCAGCAGCCTAGATTTTTCTAACTATGGCTACACCTTC. Amino acid sequence: CASSLDFSNYGYTF.

The V and J genes are TRBV6-2 or TRBV6-3 and TRBJ2-2, with a possible D match to TRBD2 (6 bases). Germline CDR1 MNHEY, CDR2 SVGEGT. The CDR3 loop spans 13 amino acids. Between the trimmed V and J ends, which lost 5 bases and 6 bases, there was a span of 10 bases. CDR3 DNA: TGTGCCAGCAGTCCCGGCGGGGCCGGGGAGCTGTTTTTT. It encodes CASSPGGAGELFF.

The chain is built from TRBV5-1 and TRBJ1-3; a weak D match, TRBD1 (6 bases). From germline, CDR1 is SGHRS and CDR2 YFSETQ. The germline V and J ends were trimmed by 3 bases and 4 bases, with 14 bases remaining between them. CDR3 size: 15 residues. CDR3 sequence reads: CASSSGHTGGNTIYF. As DNA, the CDR3 is TGCGCCAGCAGCTCGGGACACACAGGGGGAAACACCATATATTTT.

The chain joins TRBV15 to TRBJ1-4; D is unresolved. CDR1 is LNHNV and CDR2 is YYDKDF in the germline V gene (reference sequence). V lost 0 bases and J 6 bases, leaving 8 bases between the germline ends. There are 14 residues in the CDR3. CDR3 sequence: CATSRDQEYEKLFF. CDR3 DNA sequence: TGTGCCACCAGCAGAGATCAAGAGTATGAAAAACTGTTTTTT.

The chain uses TRBV12-5 and TRBJ1-1; D may be TRBD1 (5 bases). Germline CDR1 is LGHNT and CDR2 is FRNRAP. This CDR3 region has 14 residues. The V gene lost 2 bases and the J gene lost 4 bases, with 11 bases spanning the gap. The CDR3 is CASGLTGGFTEAFF. In DNA, the CDR3 is TGTGCTAGTGGTTTGACGGGGGGATTCACTGAAGCTTTCTTT.

This clone is a singleton in its sample. The chain has TRBV9 and TRBJ1-6; D might be TRBD1 (5 bases). CDR1 and CDR2 (germline): SGDLS, YYNGEE. Deletions cut 4 bases from V and 4 bases from J, with 15 bases between. This CDR3 comprises 16 residues. This CDR3 is CASSPRAGLYNSPLHF. For the CDR3, the DNA is TGTGCCAGCAGCCCCCGGGCGGGACTGTATAATTCACCCCTCCACTTT.

V is TRBV5-4 and J is TRBJ1-1; 8 bases map to TRBD1. The CDR3 is made up of 14 amino acids. The germline gives CDR1 SGHNT, CDR2 YYREEE (reference sequence). J was trimmed by 8 bases and V by 0 bases; bases with no gene match: 6. CDR3: CASSLAGQGNEAFF. The CDR3 bases are TGTGCCAGCAGCTTGGCTGGACAGGGAAACGAAGCTTTCTTT.

The V and J genes are TRBV20-1 and TRBJ1-5, with D tentatively TRBD1 (6 bases). With 3 bases removed from V and 6 bases from J, the gap between germline ends came to 15 bases. This CDR3 comprises 14 residues. Germline V gene lookup returns CDR1 DFQATT and CDR2 SNEGSKA (reference sequence). In nucleotides, the CDR3 is TGCAGTGCTAGTGCCAACAGGGTCGGTCAGCCCCAGCATTTT. Translating it yields CSASANRVGQPQHF.

The J gene is TRBJ2-5, the V gene TRBV7-8; 7 nucleotides agree with TRBD2. V trimming: 3 bases; J trimming: 0 bases; junction bases outside the gene matches: 7. Germline lookup yields CDR1 SGHVS and CDR2 FQNEAQ. The CDR3 is made up of 16 amino acids. The CDR3: CASSFSSAGDQETQYF. For the CDR3, the DNA is TGTGCCAGCAGCTTTTCCTCGGCGGGGGACCAAGAGACCCAGTACTTC.

The chain combines TRBV2 with TRBJ1-3; D is unresolved. The CDR3 spans 14 residues. The germline V gene encodes CDR1 SNHLY and CDR2 FYNNEI. V was trimmed by 2 bases and J by 2 bases, leaving 7 bases between them. The CDR3 nucleotides are TGTGCCAGCAGTGAACCTCGAGCTGGAAACACCATATATTTT. Its translation is CASSEPRAGNTIYF.

This sequence joins TRBV18 and TRBJ1-1; D perhaps matches TRBD1 (5 bases). The V gene lost 6 bases and the J gene lost 0 bases, with 23 bases spanning the gap. The CDR3 runs 18 residues. Per the germline V gene, CDR1 is KGHSH and CDR2 is LQKENI. CDR3: CASSRSGPPAGMNTEAFF. The CDR3 bases are TGTGCCAGCTCCCGCTCCGGCCCGCCGGCAGGGATGAACACTGAAGCTTTCTTT.

The chain couples TRBV19 to TRBJ1-6; no definite D call. Trimming took 7 bases from V and 0 from J, leaving 13 bases between them. The germline V gene encodes CDR1 LNHDA and CDR2 SQIVND (reference sequence). This CDR3 is 16 amino acids long. CDR3 sequence reads: CASTVTAVSYNSPLHF. The CDR3 DNA sequence: TGTGCCAGTACCGTGACTGCAGTCTCCTATAATTCACCCCTCCACTTT.

This clone showed up just a few times. The rearrangement joins TRBV18 to TRBJ2-7, with 7 bases lining up with TRBD2. The junction had 8 bases not matched to a gene; V was cut back by 6 bases and J by 3 bases. Germline loops: CDR1 KGHSH, CDR2 LQKENI. The CDR3 sequence is 14 residues long. This CDR3 reads CASSPGRANYEQYF. The CDR3 coding sequence is TGTGCCAGCTCCCCGGGGAGGGCCAACTACGAGCAGTACTTC.

This clone was observed a handful of times. The chain has TRBV9 and TRBJ2-2, with 8 bases identical to TRBD1. Per the germline V gene, CDR1 is SGDLS and CDR2 is YYNGEE. The CDR3 spans 15 residues. V lost 4 bases and J lost 1; bases outside the gene matches: 3. The CDR3 is CASSQGAGNTGELFF. As DNA, the CDR3 is TGTGCCAGCAGCCAGGGGGCCGGGAACACCGGGGAGCTGTTTTTT.

The chain combines TRBV6-5 with TRBJ1-1; the match to TRBD1 covers 8 bases. The CDR3 has 14 amino acids. V lost 7 bases to trimming and J lost 3 bases; unmatched junction nucleotides: 7. Germline-derived CDR1 and CDR2 are MNHEY and SVGAGI. The CDR3 here is CASTQTGADTEAFF. CDR3 coding DNA: TGTGCCAGCACCCAGACAGGGGCCGACACTGAAGCTTTCTTT.